Each of the 9 T cell receptor beta chains below was sequenced from the same sample in a study of T-cell reconstitution after alpha-beta-depleted transplantation in children. It was with unique molecular identifiers that the TCRbeta library was prepared. MiXCR, run by TCRdb on the PCR reads, gives a single entry per CDR3 protein. The profile shows 440,000 or so distinct CDR3 sequences, roughly a tenth of them singletons. Specimen: PBMCs from the stem cell graft donor, collected from the stem cell graft. Every receptor here comes from a human donor who donated a stem cell graft to a child with acute myeloid leukemia.

The chain is built from TRBV29-1 and TRBJ2-5; 12 nucleotides align to TRBD2. V lost 6 bases to trimming and J lost 1 base; unmatched junction nucleotides: 6. From germline, CDR1 is SQVTM and CDR2 ANQGSEA. The CDR3 sequence is 15 residues long. For the CDR3, the DNA is TGCAGCGTGGTGACTAGCGGGGGAACCCAAGAGACCCAGTACTTC. It yields the protein CSVVTSGGTQETQYF. The variable domain in full, with the rest retrieved from reference TRBV29-1 and TRBJ2-5, is SAVISQKPSRDICQRGTSLTIQCQVDSQVTMMFWYRQQPGQSLTLIATANQGSEATYESGFVIDKFPISRPNLTFSTLTVSNMSPEDSSIYLCSVVTSGGTQETQYFGPGTRLLVL.

The chain couples TRBV27 to TRBJ2-5; D tentatively reads TRBD1 or TRBD2 (6 bases each). The V end lost 2 bases, the J end lost 2 bases, and 12 bases lay between the germline ends. This CDR3 is built from 15 residues. From germline, CDR1 is MNHEY and CDR2 SMNVEV (reference sequence). The CDR3 sequence is CASSLVEGGQETQYF. The CDR3 bases are TGTGCCAGCAGTTTAGTCGAGGGGGGACAAGAGACCCAGTACTTC.

This clonotype has just a few counts. The chain carries TRBV5-1 and TRBJ2-1, with 7 bases lining up with TRBD2. Germline CDR1 reads SGHRS; CDR2 reads YFSETQ. This CDR3 is built from 11 residues. V lost 4 bases, J lost 10 bases, and 2 bases stayed unmatched. CDR3 bases: TGCGCCAGCAGCGTGGGACTAGAGCAGTTCTTC. Its translation is CASSVGLEQFF.

V is TRBV27 and J is TRBJ2-1, with a weak D call TRBD2 (5 bases). Trimming left V 8 bases short and J 2 bases short, with 10 bases between. Germline loops: CDR1 MNHEY, CDR2 SMNVEV (reference sequence). The CDR3 contains 13 residues. The CDR3 region is CASRWGAYNEQFF. The CDR3 DNA follows: TGTGCCAGCCGATGGGGAGCCTACAATGAGCAGTTCTTC.

The rearrangement uses TRBV5-1 and TRBJ1-2; no firm D call. The CDR3 extends over 13 amino acids. Germline loops: CDR1 SGHRS, CDR2 YFSETQ. Trimming pared 6 bases from V and 3 bases from J, leaving 12 bases between. The CDR3: CASKVPTDYGYTF. The CDR3, as DNA: TGCGCCAGCAAAGTCCCCACCGACTATGGCTACACCTTC.

This clonotype was found a few times. J is TRBJ1-2 and V is TRBV4-1; D is uncertain. CDR3 size: 15 residues. V lost 0 bases and J 0 bases, leaving 8 bases between the germline ends. Germline loops: CDR1 MGHRA, CDR2 YSYEKL. CDR3 in DNA: TGCGCCAGCAGCCAAGAGGGAGGAACTAACTATGGCTACACCTTC. Residues: CASSQEGGTNYGYTF.

This clonotype was observed at least ten times. The chain has TRBV12-3 or TRBV12-4 and TRBJ2-1; 12 nucleotides line up with TRBD2. This CDR3 is built from 14 residues. The junction had 8 bases not matched to a gene; V was cut back by 7 bases and J by 10 bases. The DNA for the CDR3 is TGTGCCAGCAATCCTTTACTAGCGGGAGGAGAGCAGTTCTTC. Its protein is CASNPLLAGGEQFF.

The chain couples TRBV2 to TRBJ2-1; D gene unclear. There are 16 residues in the CDR3. CDR1 is SNHLY, CDR2 FYNNEI, per germline. The ends were cut back, 4 bases at V and 0 bases at J, with 13 bases in the middle. This CDR3 is CASSAMGSSSYNEQFF. CDR3 DNA sequence: TGTGCCAGCAGTGCTATGGGATCAAGCTCCTACAATGAGCAGTTCTTC.

The chain joins TRBV4-3 to TRBJ2-1; 9 positions agree with TRBD2. The CDR3 loop spans 15 amino acids. From germline, CDR1 is LGHNA and CDR2 YSLEER. The V gene end was trimmed by 1 base and the J gene end by 8 bases; junction bases not matched to a gene: 6. This chain's CDR3 is CASSQGGGREYEQFF. CDR3 bases: TGCGCCAGCAGCCAAGGGGGCGGGAGGGAATATGAGCAGTTCTTC.